The 20 T cell receptor beta chains presented below share a single source sample, sequenced in a study of blood T cell repertoires in COVID-19. Profiled with immunoSEQ multiplex PCR; TCRdb holds only in-frame clones, not every one. The table records 150,000 to 200,000 clones, around 80% of them present only once. The sample consisted of peripheral blood. These receptor sequences come from a man younger than 40 with active or convalescent COVID-19.

Comments on this clone: A read error is likely, as this CDR3 ends without the conserved phenylalanine or tryptophan. No DNA is shown, since the ends of the CDR3 on it are uncertain; the CDR3 is the one TCRdb lists. The rearrangement joins TRBV10-1 to TRBJ2-7; the table names TRBD1, a call not compared with the DNA. CDR1 and CDR2 (germline): WNHNN, SYGVQD (reference sequence). The CDR3 is made up of 11 amino acids, end residues included. CDR3 protein: CASTFPAGSGP.

This chain uses TRBV28 with TRBJ2-7; 9 bases are shared with TRBD1. This CDR3 comprises 12 residues. Germline values: CDR1 MDHEN, CDR2 SYDVKM. V lost 8 bases, J lost 2 bases, and 1 base stayed unmatched. The CDR3 sequence: CASRDRAYEQYF. CDR3 sequence (DNA): TGTGCCAGCCGGGACAGGGCCTACGAGCAGTACTTC. Filled out from reference TRBV28 and TRBJ2-7, the complete variable domain reads DVKVTQSSRYLVKRTGEKVFLECVQDMDHENMFWYRQDPGLGLRLIYFSYDVKMKEKGDIPEGYSVSREKKERFSLILESASTNQTSMYLCASRDRAYEQYFGPGTRLTVT.

The V call is TRBV18, the J call TRBJ1-1, with TRBD1 identical over 10 bases. The CDR3 length is 17 residues. Trimming took 6 bases from V and 3 from J; bases not matched to a gene: 13. From germline, CDR1 is KGHSH and CDR2 LQKENI. The CDR3 region is CASSPGTGAVGYTEAFF. CDR3 coding DNA: TGTGCCAGCTCTCCAGGGACAGGGGCGGTCGGGTACACTGAAGCTTTCTTT.

This clone was detected a few times. The chain uses TRBV6-4 and TRBJ2-3; 9 bases line up with TRBD1. The CDR3 extends over 14 amino acids. Trimming at V came to 4 bases and at J to 1 base, leaving 0 bases not matched to a gene. Germline-derived CDR1 and CDR2 are MRHNA and SNTAGT. Here the CDR3 reads CASSGQGGTDTQYF. In nucleotides, the CDR3 is TGTGCCAGCAGTGGACAGGGGGGCACAGATACGCAGTATTTT.

The CDR3 DNA sequence: TGCAGCGTGATAGAGGGCGGCGAGCAGTACGTC. This sequence encodes CSVIEGGEQYV. V and J are TRBV29-1 and TRBJ2-7, with D perhaps TRBD2 (5 bases). The CDR3 has 11 residues. The V and J ends lost 6 bases and 6 bases respectively, with 12 bases between them. CDR1 and CDR2 (germline): SQVTM, ANQGSEA.

This chain connects TRBV5-6 to TRBJ1-5, with D possibly TRBD1 on 5 matching bases. Trimming removed 4 bases from V and 7 bases from J, with 21 bases in between. The CDR3 runs 16 residues. Germline V gene sequence: CDR1 SGHDT, CDR2 YYEEEE. The CDR3 here is CASSPGGAGNRQPQHF. In DNA form, the CDR3 reads TGTGCCAGCAGCCCAGGAGGGGCAGGGAATCGGCAGCCCCAGCATTTT.

J is TRBJ1-4 and V is TRBV19; D not certain. V was cut by 1 base and J by 2 bases, with 5 bases left in between. CDR1 is LNHDA, CDR2 SQIVND, per germline (reference sequence). The length of the CDR3 is 14 residues. The CDR3 coding sequence is TGTGCCAGTAGTATAGGGAGCACTAATGAAAAACTGTTTTTT. Protein sequence: CASSIGSTNEKLFF.

The chain has TRBV13 and TRBJ2-7; tentative D call: TRBD1 (5 bases). Trimming removed 6 bases from V and 1 base from J, with 13 bases in between. The CDR3 contains 14 residues. From germline, CDR1 is PRHDT and CDR2 FYEKMQ (reference sequence). The CDR3 nucleotides read TGTGCCAGCAGTTTCGGAACAGGTTCCTACGAGCAGTACTTC. Amino acids: CASSFGTGSYEQYF.

V and J are TRBV6-4 and TRBJ2-1; tentatively, D is TRBD1 (6 bases). The CDR3 is made up of 16 amino acids. Germline V CDR1 and CDR2: MRHNA, SNTAGT. V was clipped by 4 bases and J by 0 bases, with 13 bases between them. The CDR3 DNA is TGTGCCAGCAGTGTCCAACAGGGTAGCTCCTACAATGAGCAGTTCTTC. This gives the protein CASSVQQGSSYNEQFF.

This chain links TRBV7-2 with TRBJ1-4, with D tentatively TRBD1 (5 bases). The germline V gene encodes CDR1 SGHTA and CDR2 FQGNSA. V lost 5 bases and J lost 0, with 10 bases in between. CDR3 length equals 15 residues. The CDR3 here is CASSQDTATNEKLFF. The CDR3 DNA reads as TGTGCCAGCAGCCAGGACACTGCAACTAATGAAAAACTGTTTTTT.

The chain recombines TRBV19 with TRBJ1-2; D is uncertain. Germline CDR1 LNHDA, CDR2 SQIVND (reference sequence). The CDR3 sequence is 13 residues long. V was trimmed by 3 bases and J by 0 bases, leaving 5 bases between them. DNA for the CDR3: TGTGCCAGTAGTATCGTGTCTAACTATGGCTACACCTTC. Translation gives CASSIVSNYGYTF.

This chain joins TRBV19 and TRBJ2-2; D might be TRBD1 (6 bases). V was cut by 7 bases and J by 9 bases, with 18 bases left in between. This CDR3 comprises 14 residues. Germline assignment: CDR1 LNHDA and CDR2 SQIVND (reference sequence). DNA for the CDR3: TGTGCCAGTACCCACAGGGCGGGTAGCCGGGAGCTGTTTTTT. Encoded protein: CASTHRAGSRELFF.

The chain joins TRBV28 to TRBJ1-5; 7 nucleotides agree with TRBD1. This CDR3 region has 15 residues. The ends lost 1 base at V and 2 bases at J; junction bases unmatched: 2. Germline CDR1 and CDR2: MDHEN and SYDVKM. In DNA form, the CDR3 reads TGTGCCAGCAGTTTATCTGGACAGGGCAATCAGCCCCAGCATTTT. Protein sequence: CASSLSGQGNQPQHF.

V gene TRBV9 combines with J gene TRBJ2-7, with 8 bases identical to TRBD2. Germline V lookup: CDR1 SGDLS, CDR2 YYNGEE. The CDR3 spans 13 residues. Trimming at V came to 2 bases and at J to 6 bases, leaving 4 bases not matched to a gene. CDR3 DNA sequence: TGTGCCAGCAGCGTCGGGAGGGGGAGCGAGCAGTACTTC. This gives the protein CASSVGRGSEQYF.

The sample holds a few counts of this clone. J is TRBJ1-2 and V is TRBV27; the match to TRBD1 covers 9 bases. The CDR3 spans 14 residues. The V and J ends lost 2 bases and 6 bases, in that order; junction bases with no gene match: 4. Germline V gives CDR1 MNHEY, CDR2 SMNVEV (reference sequence). CDR3 protein: CASSLGGQGNGYTF. The CDR3 DNA reads as TGTGCCAGCAGTTTAGGGGGACAGGGAAATGGCTACACCTTC.

The chain recombines TRBV11-2 with TRBJ1-1; TRBD1 might be the D (6 bases). CDR1 and CDR2 (germline): SGHAT, FQNNGV. The germline V and J ends were trimmed by 4 bases and 11 bases, with 17 bases remaining between them. The CDR3 totals 13 residues. CDR3 residues: CASSYRGGSVAFF. The CDR3 DNA is TGTGCCAGCAGCTATAGGGGGGGCTCGGTCGCTTTCTTT.

The chain uses TRBV6-2 or TRBV6-3 and TRBJ1-1; tentatively, D is TRBD1 (6 bases). CDR1 is MNHEY and CDR2 is SVGEGT in the germline V gene. The CDR3 sequence is 11 residues long. Trimming removed 2 bases at V and 8 bases at J, with 6 bases between. This CDR3 is CASSYGTEAFF. The CDR3, as DNA: TGTGCCAGCAGTTACGGGACAGAAGCTTTCTTT.

J is TRBJ2-5 and V is TRBV3-1 (or the pseudogene TRBV3-2); possible D gene TRBD2, 5 bases. This CDR3 comprises 14 residues. The V end was cut by 1 base, the J end by 5 bases, with 11 bases between. The germline V gene encodes CDR1 LGHDT and CDR2 YNNKEL (reference sequence). CDR3 protein: CASSQGSGVETQYF. The CDR3, as DNA: TGTGCCAGCAGCCAAGGCTCCGGGGTTGAGACCCAGTACTTC.

J is TRBJ2-7 and V is TRBV11-3, with 15 bases matching TRBD2. The CDR3 consists of 15 residues. The ends lost 6 bases at V and 1 base at J; junction bases unmatched: 1. From germline, CDR1 is SGHNT and CDR2 YENEEA. The CDR3 loop reads CASRGLAGGSYEQYF. CDR3 sequence (DNA): TGTGCCAGCAGAGGACTAGCGGGAGGGTCCTACGAGCAGTACTTC.

V usage is TRBV18 and J usage is TRBJ1-2; D remains ambiguous. CDR1 is KGHSH and CDR2 is LQKENI in the germline V gene. The CDR3 covers 14 residues. The germline V and J ends were trimmed by 6 bases and 5 bases, with 16 bases remaining between them. The CDR3 nucleotides read TGTGCCAGCTCGCAAGAGGCGGCGTTTTATGGCTACACCTTC. This codes for CASSQEAAFYGYTF.